The T cell receptor (beta chain) under discussion was sequenced for a study of blood T cell repertoires in COVID-19. As for the study in general: Sites across the United States, Italy and Spain contributed samples from acute and convalescent COVID-19.

The ends lost 1 base at V and 5 bases at J; junction bases unmatched: 4. The germline V gene encodes CDR1 LGHNA and CDR2 YSLEER. The CDR3 is 15 amino acids. The study recruited people aged about 18 to 90 years across 24 US areas. The protocol was immunoSEQ multiplex PCR, while the TCRdb copy is restricted to in-frame clones and leaves out a portion. The sample yields approximately 330,000 clones, 80% to 90% seen once. This clonotype was sampled from a woman aged 40 to 50 with acute COVID-19. The V call is TRBV4-3, the J call TRBJ1-2; 10 bases map to TRBD1. The sample consisted of PBMCs or T cells enriched from blood (not recorded which). The CDR3 nucleotides read TGCGCCAGCAGCCAAGGAATGGGACAGGGGTATGGCTACACCTTC. Its translation: CASSQGMGQGYGYTF.